The 10 T cell receptor beta chains given below trace back to one sample, sequenced in a study of T cells in women clearing cervical HPV infection. Repertoires were generated with immunoSEQ multiplex PCR, while TCRdb's copy carries only in-frame clones and drops some. This sample's clone table lists 20,000 to 25,000 clones. The sequencing input was blood buffy coat. The receptors shown here come from a woman between 18 and 70 years old with a cervical HPV16 infection that either progressed to CIN3+ or cleared (not recorded which).

Worth noting for this clone: The DNA ends 3 residues before the CDR3 does, and the rest of the CDR3 is filled in from the germline J gene. V is TRBV7-9 and J is TRBJ2-5; perhaps TRBD2 as D (5 bases). The CDR3 is made up of 13 amino acids. V was clipped by 3 bases and J by 7 bases, with 12 bases between them. Germline values: CDR1 SEHNR, CDR2 FQNEAQ (reference sequence). This chain's CDR3 is CASSFGEITTQYF. The covered CDR3 bases are TGTGCCAGCAGCTTCGGGGAAATAACGACC.

In regard to this clone: The read terminates 3 residues before the CDR3 end, so the remaining end is supplied by the germline J gene. The chain combines TRBV7-3 with TRBJ2-3; 9 bases are a match to TRBD2. Germline CDR1 SGHTA, CDR2 FQGTGA. V was pared by 5 bases and J by 1 base, with 7 bases of the junction left unmatched. The length of the CDR3 is 16 residues. CDR3 bases read: TGTGCCAGCAGCCTACAAGCGGGGGGCGGCACAGATACG. Translated, it gives CASSLQAGGGTDT. The whole CDR3 protein reads CASSLQAGGGTDTQYF.

A word on this clone: The read terminates 3 residues ahead of where the CDR3 ends, so the germline J gene completes it. V is TRBV20-1 and J is TRBJ1-2, with D maybe TRBD1 (5 bases). Germline V gene data show CDR1 as DFQATT and CDR2 as SNEGSKA (reference sequence). Trimming stripped 2 bases from V and 3 bases from J, with 13 bases between. This CDR3 is 14 amino acids long. The CDR3 here is CSARMGGWDYGYTF. Incomplete CDR3 DNA: TGCAGTGCTAGAATGGGGGGGTGGGACTATGGC.

Remarks on this clone: The read comes to an end 3 residues before the CDR3 does, leaving the germline J gene to fill in the end. The chain employs TRBV29-1 and TRBJ1-1, with TRBD1 matching over 12 bases. In germline, CDR1 is SQVTM, CDR2 ANQGSEA. The CDR3 covers 13 residues. CDR3 sequence: CSGLGTGGAQAFF. CDR3 bases read: TGCAGCGGCCTCGGGACAGGGGGCGCGCAA.

Note on this clone: The read ends 3 residues before the CDR3 terminus; that terminus is restored from the germline J gene. The J gene is TRBJ2-1, the V gene TRBV7-6, with D possibly matching TRBD2 (5 bases). Per the germline V gene, CDR1 is SGHVS and CDR2 is FNYEAQ. With 6 bases removed from V and 1 base from J, the gap between germline ends came to 13 bases. This CDR3 contains 15 residues. CDR3 amino acids: CASRPSRGSYNEQFF. Partial CDR3 DNA: TGTGCCAGCAGGCCTAGCCGGGGATCCTACAATGAG.

About this clone: The sequenced fragment ends 3 residues before the CDR3 boundary, so the rest is inferred from the germline J gene. The chain joins TRBV6-4 to TRBJ1-6; the match to TRBD1 covers 9 bases. The CDR3 totals 14 residues. Germline V gene sequence: CDR1 MRHNA, CDR2 SNTAGT. Trimming took 6 bases from V and 7 from J; bases not matched to a gene: 4. The CDR3: CASSPGQGNSPLHF. The sequenced CDR3 bases are TGTGCCAGCAGCCCAGGACAGGGGAATTCACCC.

Of note for this clone: From the germline J gene comes the end of the CDR3, since the read stops 3 residues before it. The V and J genes are TRBV2 and TRBJ2-1; a possible D gene is TRBD2 (5 bases). The CDR3 contains 17 residues. The V and J ends lost 7 bases and 1 base respectively, with 20 bases between them. CDR1 and CDR2 (germline): SNHLY, FYNNEI. The CDR3 DNA, read in part, is TGTGCCAGCACCCTGACCGTTACTAGAACTTCCTACAATGAG. It specifies CASTLTVTRTSYNE. The entire CDR3 protein is CASTLTVTRTSYNEQFF.

About this clone: The read ends 3 residues before the CDR3 terminus; that terminus is restored from the germline J gene. This chain joins TRBV20-1 and TRBJ1-2; unclear D gene. CDR3 length: 12 amino acids. Trimming removed 0 bases at V and 4 bases at J, with 6 bases between. Looked up from germline, CDR1 is DFQATT and CDR2 is SNEGSKA (reference sequence). The CDR3 bases that were read are TGCAGTGCTAGAGAAGGTACCTATGGC. This sequence encodes CSAREGTYG. From start to end, the CDR3 is CSAREGTYGYTF.

About this clone: The read finishes 3 residues shy of the CDR3 end, and the germline J gene is used to complete it. This chain joins TRBV7-9 and TRBJ1-1; D perhaps matches TRBD1 (5 bases). V was pared by 5 bases and J by 3 bases, with 10 bases between. Germline assignment: CDR1 SEHNR and CDR2 FQNEAQ (reference sequence). This CDR3 has 13 residues. The sequenced part of the CDR3 DNA is TGTGCCAGCAGCCGGGCGGGGGACACTGAA. Translation gives CASSRAGDTE. The full CDR3 reads CASSRAGDTEAFF. The variable domain in full, with the rest retrieved from reference TRBV7-9 and TRBJ1-1, is DTGVSQNPRHKITKRGQNVTFRCDPISEHNRLYWYRQTLGQGPEFLTYFQNEAQLEKSRLLSDRFSAERPKGSFSTLEIQRTEQGDSAMYLCASSRAGDTEAFFGQGTRLTVV.

Notes on this clone: The read gets to within 3 residues of the CDR3 end, and the germline J gene fills in the rest. The genes are TRBV20-1 and TRBJ2-5; 7 bases agree with TRBD1. CDR3 length: 15 residues. The germline CDR1 and CDR2 sequences are DFQATT and SNEGSKA (reference sequence). V shed 5 bases, J shed 3 bases, and the junction held 12 bases outside the gene matches. The sequenced part of the CDR3 DNA is TGCAGTGCTGGCCTGTCCGGGACAGCAGAAGAGACC. Protein sequence: CSAGLSGTAEET. The whole CDR3 reads CSAGLSGTAEETQYF.